A selection of T cell receptor beta chains follows, all from one sample in a study of response to subunit inactivated influenza vaccine. TCRdb ran MiXCR on the RT-PCR reads and lists one entry per CDR3 protein. The table lists some 150,000 distinct CDR3 sequences, approximately 12% of them singletons. The data also belong to a second study, concerning T cells expressing NK-cell markers.

The sequenced sample was CD8+ T cells sorted from PBMCs, obtained about 13 days after vaccination. These receptor sequences come from a man aged 50 to 59 who received an inactivated influenza vaccine. The CDR3 runs from the conserved cysteine through the conserved F or W. A D gene is named only where the DNA matches it firmly. Clone size is stated in some rows and not others, as once, few, many or a class when expanded.

clone_size d_call j_call v_call cdr3_aa cdr3_nt
NA NA TRBJ1-3 TRBV5-1 CASKETPGAHSGNTIYF TGCGCCAGCAAAGAAACTCCGGGGGCTCATAGTGGAAACACCATATATTTT
NA TRBD2 TRBJ2-3 TRBV20-1 CSGREPSGHTDTQYF TGCAGTGGGAGGGAACCTAGCGGACACACAGATACGCAGTATTTT
few NA TRBJ2-2 TRBV9 CASTSGVITGELFF TGTGCCAGCACCTCTGGGGTAATCACCGGGGAGCTGTTTTTT
few TRBD2 TRBJ2-7 TRBV27 CASSPGTSGRYEQYF TGTGCCAGCAGTCCCGGGACTAGCGGGAGATACGAGCAGTACTTC
many NA TRBJ2-5 TRBV3-1 CASSQWGLKLQETQYF TGTGCCAGCAGCCAATGGGGACTTAAACTGCAAGAGACCCAGTACTTC
NA TRBD2 TRBJ2-7 TRBV12-3/TRBV12-4 CASSHGGASFEQYF TGTGCCAGCAGTCACGGGGGGGCCTCTTTCGAGCAGTACTTC
few NA TRBJ2-1 TRBV12-3/TRBV12-4 CATNSQAAAEQFF TGTGCCACAAATTCTCAGGCAGCGGCGGAGCAGTTCTTC
few NA TRBJ2-3 TRBV6-2/TRBV6-3 CASNDPYDTQYF TGTGCCAGCAACGACCCGTACGATACGCAGTATTTT
NA NA TRBJ2-7 TRBV7-6 CASSLEVRGNSYEQYF TGTGCCAGCAGCTTAGAGGTTAGGGGGAACTCCTACGAGCAGTACTTC
NA TRBD1 TRBJ2-2 TRBV7-9 CASAGTGGFWNTGELFF TGTGCCAGCGCCGGGACAGGGGGCTTCTGGAACACCGGGGAGCTGTTTTTT
NA TRBD1 TRBJ2-3 TRBV25-1 CASSESRTGSTDTQYF TGTGCCAGCAGTGAATCCCGGACAGGTAGCACAGATACGCAGTATTTT
NA TRBD2 TRBJ2-1 TRBV5-1 CASRTSGHSSYNEQFF TGCGCCAGCCGGACTAGCGGACATAGCTCCTACAATGAGCAGTTCTTC
few NA TRBJ2-5 TRBV29-1 CSIAGERAEETQYF TGCAGCATTGCAGGGGAAAGGGCCGAAGAGACCCAGTACTTC
NA NA TRBJ2-1 TRBV29-1 CSVDGQGSSYNEQFF TGCAGCGTTGATGGGCAGGGGAGCTCCTACAATGAGCAGTTCTTC
few NA TRBJ2-1 TRBV18 CASSLQGMVSDEQFF TGTGCCAGCTCACTACAGGGTATGGTGTCCGATGAGCAGTTCTTC
NA NA TRBJ2-1 TRBV27 CASSRWDYNEQFF TGTGCCAGCAGTCGATGGGACTACAATGAGCAGTTCTTC
NA TRBD2 TRBJ2-1 TRBV10-3 CAIRGLADYNEQFF TGTGCCATCAGGGGACTAGCGGACTACAATGAGCAGTTCTTC
many NA TRBJ2-7 TRBV12-3/TRBV12-4 CASSPGLLEQYF TGTGCCAGCAGTCCGGGACTTTTGGAGCAGTACTTC
NA NA TRBJ2-3 TRBV7-6 CASSPGRGSTDTQYF TGTGCCAGCAGCCCTGGGAGGGGGAGCACAGATACGCAGTATTTT
NA TRBD1 TRBJ2-5 TRBV27 CASSLNQGAETQYF TGTGCCAGCAGTTTAAACCAGGGGGCAGAGACCCAGTACTTC
few NA TRBJ1-2 TRBV2 CASSVLTANYGYTF TGTGCCAGCAGTGTCTTGACTGCGAACTATGGCTACACCTTC
few TRBD1 TRBJ2-7 TRBV20-1 CSAGDRDWGPSYEQYF TGCAGTGCTGGGGACAGGGACTGGGGGCCCTCCTACGAGCAGTACTTC
many NA TRBJ2-1 TRBV30 CAWNPGGPYNEQFF TGTGCCTGGAACCCCGGCGGGCCTTACAATGAGCAGTTCTTC
few TRBD1 TRBJ1-2 TRBV4-3 CASSKAPGGGYTF TGCGCCAGCAGCAAGGCCCCAGGGGGTGGCTACACCTTC
NA NA TRBJ2-2 TRBV7-9 CASSYAGTENTGELFF TGTGCCAGCAGCTACGCCGGGACGGAGAACACCGGGGAGCTGTTTTTT
many TRBD2 TRBJ2-3 TRBV4-3 CASSQEIKAGGSTDTQYF TGCGCCAGCAGCCAAGAAATAAAAGCGGGAGGCAGCACAGATACGCAGTATTTT
NA TRBD2 TRBJ2-1 TRBV2 CASSALAGYYNEQFF TGTGCCAGCAGCGCCCTAGCGGGCTACTACAATGAGCAGTTCTTC
few NA TRBJ2-1 TRBV6-1 CATISVDGYNEQFF TGTGCCACCATCTCGGTGGACGGATACAATGAGCAGTTCTTC
NA NA TRBJ2-2 TRBV30 CAWSDSGTHSNTGELFF TGTGCCTGGAGCGATTCCGGGACGCATTCGAACACCGGGGAGCTGTTTTTT
NA NA TRBJ2-7 TRBV29-1 CSVVWGGTYEQYF TGCAGCGTAGTCTGGGGCGGAACCTACGAGCAGTACTTC
few TRBD2 TRBJ2-3 TRBV4-2 CASSQDPPSGGRDTQYF TGTGCCAGCAGCCAAGATCCCCCTAGCGGGGGGCGAGATACGCAGTATTTT
few TRBD1 TRBJ2-7 TRBV20-1 CSAPAGGLNSYEQYF TGCAGTGCTCCCGCAGGGGGCCTTAACTCCTACGAGCAGTACTTC
once NA TRBJ1-5 TRBV28 CASSFGQHQHF TGTGCCAGCAGTTTTGGACAGCACCAGCATTTT
NA NA TRBJ2-3 TRBV6-2/TRBV6-3 CASSFLYTTDTQYF TGTGCCAGCAGCTTCCTCTATACCACAGATACGCAGTATTTT
NA NA TRBJ2-7 TRBV6-1 CASYSPSTGPISSYEQYF TGTGCCAGCTACTCACCGTCCACAGGCCCCATCAGCTCCTACGAGCAGTACTTC
few TRBD1 TRBJ2-2 TRBV7-2 CASSPGTGFTGELFF TGTGCCAGCAGCCCCGGGACAGGATTCACCGGGGAGCTGTTTTTT
many NA TRBJ1-5 TRBV12-3/TRBV12-4 CASNLQGGGPGNQPQHF TGTGCCAGCAATCTACAGGGTGGGGGTCCTGGCAATCAGCCCCAGCATTTT